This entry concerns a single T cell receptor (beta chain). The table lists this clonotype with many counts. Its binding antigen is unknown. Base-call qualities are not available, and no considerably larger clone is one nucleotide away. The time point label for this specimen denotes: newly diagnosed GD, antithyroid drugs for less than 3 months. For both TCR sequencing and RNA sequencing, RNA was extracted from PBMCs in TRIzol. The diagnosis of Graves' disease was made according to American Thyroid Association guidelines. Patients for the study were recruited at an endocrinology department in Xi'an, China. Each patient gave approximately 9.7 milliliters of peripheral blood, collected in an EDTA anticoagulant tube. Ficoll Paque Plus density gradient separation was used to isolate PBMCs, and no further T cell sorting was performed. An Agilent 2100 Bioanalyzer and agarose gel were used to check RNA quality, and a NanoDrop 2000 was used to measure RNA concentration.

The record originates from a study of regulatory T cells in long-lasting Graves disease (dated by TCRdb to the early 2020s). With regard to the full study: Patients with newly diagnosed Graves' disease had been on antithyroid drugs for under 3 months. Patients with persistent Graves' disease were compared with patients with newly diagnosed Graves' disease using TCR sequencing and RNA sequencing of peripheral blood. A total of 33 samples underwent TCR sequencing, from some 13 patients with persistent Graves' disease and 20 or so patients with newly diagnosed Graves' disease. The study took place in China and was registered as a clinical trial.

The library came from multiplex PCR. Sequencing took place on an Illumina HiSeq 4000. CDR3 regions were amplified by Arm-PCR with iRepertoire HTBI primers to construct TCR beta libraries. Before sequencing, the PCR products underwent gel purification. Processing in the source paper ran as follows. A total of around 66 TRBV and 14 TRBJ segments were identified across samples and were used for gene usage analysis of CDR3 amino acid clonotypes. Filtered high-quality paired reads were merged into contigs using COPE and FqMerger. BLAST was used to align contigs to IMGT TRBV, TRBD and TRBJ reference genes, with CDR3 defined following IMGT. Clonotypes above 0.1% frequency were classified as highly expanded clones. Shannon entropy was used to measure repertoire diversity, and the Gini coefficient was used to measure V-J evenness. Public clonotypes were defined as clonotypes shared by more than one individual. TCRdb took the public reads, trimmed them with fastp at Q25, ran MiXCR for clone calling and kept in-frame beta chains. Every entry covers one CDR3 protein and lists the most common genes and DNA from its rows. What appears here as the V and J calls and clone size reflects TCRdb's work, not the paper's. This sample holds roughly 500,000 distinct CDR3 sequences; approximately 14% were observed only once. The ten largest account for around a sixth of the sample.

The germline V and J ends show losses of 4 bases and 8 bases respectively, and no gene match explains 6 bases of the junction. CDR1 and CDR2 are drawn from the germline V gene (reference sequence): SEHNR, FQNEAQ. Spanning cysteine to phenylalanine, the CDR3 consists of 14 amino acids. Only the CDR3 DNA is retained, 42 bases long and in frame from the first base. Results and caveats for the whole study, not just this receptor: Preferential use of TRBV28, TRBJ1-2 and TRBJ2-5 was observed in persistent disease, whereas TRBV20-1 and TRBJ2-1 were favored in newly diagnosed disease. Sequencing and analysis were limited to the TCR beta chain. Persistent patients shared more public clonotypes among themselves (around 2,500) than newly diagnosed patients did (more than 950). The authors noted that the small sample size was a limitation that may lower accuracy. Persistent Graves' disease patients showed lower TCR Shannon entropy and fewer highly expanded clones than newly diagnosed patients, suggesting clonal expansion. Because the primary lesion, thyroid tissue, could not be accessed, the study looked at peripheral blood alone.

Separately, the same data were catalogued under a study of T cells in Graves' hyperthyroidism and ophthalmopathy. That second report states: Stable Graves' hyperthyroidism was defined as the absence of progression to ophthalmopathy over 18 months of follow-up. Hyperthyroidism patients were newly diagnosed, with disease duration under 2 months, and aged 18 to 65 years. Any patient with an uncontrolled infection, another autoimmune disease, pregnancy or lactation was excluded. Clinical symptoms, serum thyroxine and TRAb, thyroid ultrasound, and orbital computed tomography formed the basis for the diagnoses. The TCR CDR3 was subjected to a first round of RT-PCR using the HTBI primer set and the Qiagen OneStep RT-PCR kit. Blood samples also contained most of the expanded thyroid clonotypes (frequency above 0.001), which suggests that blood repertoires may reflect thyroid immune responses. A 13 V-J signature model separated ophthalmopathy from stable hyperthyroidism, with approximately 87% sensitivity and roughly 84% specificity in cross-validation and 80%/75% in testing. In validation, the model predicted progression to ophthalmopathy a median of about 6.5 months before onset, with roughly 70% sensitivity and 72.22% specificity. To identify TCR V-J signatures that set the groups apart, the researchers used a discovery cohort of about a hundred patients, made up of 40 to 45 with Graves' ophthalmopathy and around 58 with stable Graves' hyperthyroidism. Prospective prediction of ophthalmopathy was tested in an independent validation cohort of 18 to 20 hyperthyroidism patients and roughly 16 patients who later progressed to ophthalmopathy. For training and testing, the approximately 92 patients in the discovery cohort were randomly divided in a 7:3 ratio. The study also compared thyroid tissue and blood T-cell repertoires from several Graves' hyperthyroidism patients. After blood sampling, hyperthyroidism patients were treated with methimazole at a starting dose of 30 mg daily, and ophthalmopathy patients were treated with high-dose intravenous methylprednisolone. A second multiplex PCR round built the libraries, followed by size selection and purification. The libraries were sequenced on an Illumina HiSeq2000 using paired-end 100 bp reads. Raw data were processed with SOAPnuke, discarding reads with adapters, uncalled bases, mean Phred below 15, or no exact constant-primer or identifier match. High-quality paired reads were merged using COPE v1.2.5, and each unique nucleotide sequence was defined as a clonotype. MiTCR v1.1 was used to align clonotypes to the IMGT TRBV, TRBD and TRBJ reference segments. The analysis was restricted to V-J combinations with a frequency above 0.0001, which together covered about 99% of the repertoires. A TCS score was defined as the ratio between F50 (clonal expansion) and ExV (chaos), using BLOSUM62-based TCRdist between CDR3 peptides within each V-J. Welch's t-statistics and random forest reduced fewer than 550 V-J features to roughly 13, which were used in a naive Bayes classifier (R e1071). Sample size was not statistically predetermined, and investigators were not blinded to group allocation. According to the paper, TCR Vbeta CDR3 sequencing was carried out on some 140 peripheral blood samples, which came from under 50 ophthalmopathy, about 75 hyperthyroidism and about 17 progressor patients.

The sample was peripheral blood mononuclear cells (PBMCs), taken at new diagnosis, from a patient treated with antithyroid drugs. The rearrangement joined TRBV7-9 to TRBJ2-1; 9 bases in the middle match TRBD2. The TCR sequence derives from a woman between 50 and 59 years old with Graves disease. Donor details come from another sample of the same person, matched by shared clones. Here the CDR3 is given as CASSSGTSMYEQFF. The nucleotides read TGTGCCAGCAGCTCTGGGACTAGCATGTATGAGCAGTTCTTC.